This is a list of T cell receptor beta chains from one sample in a study of shared clonotypes between healthy human individuals. The protocol was immunoSEQ multiplex PCR, while the TCRdb copy is restricted to in-frame clones and leaves out a portion. The table has about a million clones, 70% to 80% seen once. Sequences were obtained from memory CD4+ T cells sorted from blood. All receptors derive from a young man in good health. Both conserved end residues are trimmed from each CDR3. Fields, in order: clone size, V gene, CDR3 protein. Size is stated for part of the rows, as once, few or many counts, or as a class when the clone is expanded.

.,TRBV2,ASSEGAPPQF
.,TRBV11-2,ASSIAGANYEQY
.,TRBV5-1,ASSLAGGNEKLF
once,TRBV15,ATSRDLGAGDYEQY
.,TRBV11-2,ASSFTGTPEAF
.,TRBV15,ATSRGLTGTAWLYGYT
few,TRBV19,ASSIGISESPLH
.,TRBV28,ASFKTLSYEQY
few,TRBV5-1,ASSLSLPGSTEAF
.,TRBV7-2,ASSLTASGNEQF
.,TRBV19,ASSVGDRARGYT
.,TRBV9,ASSYSSGGLINEQF
.,TRBV6-5,ASKGASNEKLF
.,TRBV7-9,ASRDVNMNTEAF
.,TRBV6-5,ASSPQERTISPLH
.,TRBV19,ASSRPEENNGYT
few,TRBV5-1,ASSSAGGGVGNTIY